This T cell receptor beta chain was captured by sequencing in a study of shared clonotypes between healthy human individuals. At deep level, the assay was performed. Sequencing was performed with immunoSEQ multiplex PCR; in TCRdb, only in-frame clones are kept and a portion is missing. The sample yields about 680,000 clones, around 73% seen once. The CDR3 consists of 14 residues. Trimming cost V 6 bases and J 8 bases, with 16 bases left between them. In germline, CDR1 is SGHAT, CDR2 FQNNGV. The TCR comes from a woman in her twenties or thirties in good health. Sequencing was carried out using memory CD4+ T cells sorted from blood. Subset noted: CD45RA-negative fraction. The chain is built from TRBV11-2 and TRBJ1-4; D call uncertain. CDR3 protein: CASSSLSGYEKLFF. DNA of the CDR3: TGTGCCAGCAGTTCATTGTCCGGGTACGAAAAACTGTTTTTT.